This TCR beta chain was sequenced in a study of tumor and adjacent non-tumor tissue in lung cancer. Study details: There were approximately twelve adenocarcinoma, a couple of squamous cell carcinoma and 1 small cell lung cancer cases.

Worth noting for this clonotype: Its matching antigen is unknown. One end of the junction does not line up with germline, which may come from a read error.

No cell sorting was done before RNA was extracted from the tissue. The normal lung tissue was taken more than 3 cm from the tumor edge. Between August and November 2014, newly diagnosed, chemotherapy-naive lung cancer patients underwent thoracic surgery in China. General study points: Normal lung showed higher cumulative top 100 clone frequency than tumor. Significantly higher TCR diversity was found in tumor than normal lung.

A modified ARM-PCR protocol with three rounds of nested PCR amplified TCRbeta. A single record per CDR3 protein comes from TCRdb applying MiXCR to the multiplex PCR reads. The table includes 75,000 to 80,000 distinct CDR3 sequences, approximately 82% detected once. The CDR3 sequence is 12 residues long. CDR1 and CDR2 from the germline V gene are MNHEY and SVGEGT. This chain connects TRBV6-2 or TRBV6-3 to TRBJ2-2; D might be TRBD2 (6 bases). The sample was distant non-tumor lung tissue. This TCR derives from a man between 70 and 80 years old with non-small cell lung cancer. The CDR3 sequence: CASTTNTREPFF. DNA of the CDR3: TGTGCCAGCACTACCAACACCCGGGAGCCGTTTTTT.